This passage covers 28 T cell receptor beta chains from one sample sequenced in a study of T cells after yellow fever vaccination. TCRdb used MiXCR to reprocess the 5' RACE reads, holding one entry per CDR3 protein. The data show tens of thousands of distinct CDR3 sequences, around 6.9% seen once. The input for sequencing was CD8+ T cells sorted from PBMCs, taken 4 to 5 days after the first yellow fever vaccination. The receptors were sampled from a man between 18 and 29 years old who received the YFV17D yellow fever vaccine.

The chain joins TRBV7-9 to TRBJ2-7; TRBD1 matches at 7 bases. Unmatched junction bases numbered 6, after V lost 2 bases and J lost 2 bases. The V gene's germline CDR1 is SEHNR and CDR2 FQNEAQ (reference sequence). The CDR3 is 15 amino acids. The CDR3 region has the DNA TGTGCCAGCAGCTTACTAGGGACAGTAACCTACGAGCAGTACTTC. It codes for CASSLLGTVTYEQYF.

There are many counts of this clonotype. V usage is TRBV20-1 and J usage is TRBJ2-2; 7 bases align to TRBD2. The J segment lost 0 bases and the V segment lost 7 bases, leaving 2 bases of the junction unmatched. The CDR3 totals 13 residues. Germline-derived CDR1 and CDR2 are DFQATT and SNEGSKA (reference sequence). CDR3 in amino acids: CSGGGPNTGELFF. The CDR3 nucleotides read TGCAGTGGCGGGGGTCCGAACACCGGGGAGCTGTTTTTT.

The chain combines TRBV4-3 with TRBJ2-3; D is ambiguous. This CDR3 region has 16 residues. The ends were cut back, 2 bases at V and 0 bases at J, with 12 bases in the middle. Germline V gives CDR1 LGHNA, CDR2 YSLEER. The CDR3 protein is CASSQRAVPSTDTQYF. The CDR3 DNA follows: TGCGCCAGCAGCCAAAGGGCGGTCCCCAGCACAGATACGCAGTATTTT.

The sample holds a few counts of this clonotype. As DNA, the CDR3 is TGTGCCAGCAGTTATCGGCCTGGGCAGCCCATCAATGAGCAGTTCTTC. Amino acid sequence: CASSYRPGQPINEQFF. This rearrangement joins TRBV6-5 to TRBJ2-1; the D is unclear. V dropped 3 bases and J dropped 6 bases, with 18 bases sitting between them. Germline V gene lookup returns CDR1 MNHEY and CDR2 SVGAGI. This CDR3 is 16 amino acids long.

This clonotype was detected only a few times. This chain links TRBV6-5 with TRBJ1-2; the D is unclear. V shed 5 bases and J shed 8 bases, with 18 bases lying between them. Germline-derived CDR1 and CDR2 are MNHEY and SVGAGI. The CDR3 has 14 amino acids. Here the CDR3 DNA reads TGTGCCAGCAGTCACCCAGACGGCCGGAAAGGCTACACCTTC. This translates into CASSHPDGRKGYTF.

Ten or more counts support this clonotype. The chain couples TRBV12-3 or TRBV12-4 to TRBJ2-1; TRBD1 aligns across 10 bases. The CDR3 consists of 14 residues. The V segment lost 4 bases and the J segment 6 bases; nucleotides outside the gene matches: 3. CDR3 amino acids: CASSWTGGSNEQFF. The CDR3 DNA reads as TGTGCCAGCAGTTGGACAGGGGGTTCCAATGAGCAGTTCTTC.

In this sample, this clonotype turned up a few times. The chain is built from TRBV7-2 and TRBJ2-1; D is perhaps TRBD2 (5 bases). This CDR3 is 15 amino acids long. The V gene's germline CDR1 is SGHTA and CDR2 FQGNSA. V lost 5 bases, J lost 2 bases, and 13 bases lay in between. For the CDR3, the DNA is TGTGCCAGCAGCCCCGCGGGTCGGACCTACAATGAGCAGTTCTTC. This sequence encodes CASSPAGRTYNEQFF.

This clonotype occurred a few times. The chain has TRBV20-1 and TRBJ1-2; D gene ambiguous. The CDR3 spans 12 residues. V lost 8 bases and J lost 8, with 18 bases in between. Germline-derived CDR1 and CDR2 are DFQATT and SNEGSKA (reference sequence). The CDR3 DNA reads TGCAGTTCCTCTTCATGGGGTGACGGCTACACCTTC. It translates to CSSSSWGDGYTF.

The chain combines TRBV11-2 with TRBJ2-1; 8 nucleotides line up with TRBD2. Germline lookup yields CDR1 SGHAT and CDR2 FQNNGV. Unmatched junction bases numbered 22, after V lost 5 bases and J lost 1 base. This CDR3 region has 21 residues. The CDR3, as DNA: TGTGCCAGCAGCCCCCAGGTTTTGGCCGGGGGGGCCTGGCCGTCCTACAATGAGCAGTTCTTC. Translating it yields CASSPQVLAGGAWPSYNEQFF.

This clonotype was recorded at least ten times. This chain connects TRBV5-1 to TRBJ1-6; D call uncertain. The V gene lost 4 bases and the J gene lost 9 bases, with 20 bases spanning the gap. The CDR3 runs 16 residues. Germline V gene sequence: CDR1 SGHRS, CDR2 YFSETQ. The CDR3 loop reads CASSESIEVSSSPLHF. CDR3 bases: TGCGCCAGCAGCGAGAGTATCGAGGTCTCTAGTTCACCCCTCCACTTT.

This clonotype was seen a few times. The chain uses TRBV7-9 and TRBJ2-5; possibly TRBD2 for D (6 bases). This CDR3 has 14 amino acids. CDR1 SEHNR and CDR2 FQNEAQ come from the germline V gene (reference sequence). V was pared by 6 bases and J by 2 bases, with 13 bases between. CDR3 DNA: TGTGCCAGCAGACTATCCGGGACTCAAGAGACCCAGTACTTC. As protein: CASRLSGTQETQYF.

This clonotype was detected a few times. This chain uses TRBV23-1 with TRBJ2-7; possibly TRBD1 for D (6 bases). TRBV23-1 carries the ORF label, with uncertain function. The CDR3 is 15 residues long. V was trimmed by 7 bases and J by 2 bases, leaving 18 bases between them. CDR3 sequence (DNA): TGCGCCAGCACCTGCAGGGGAATAATTGCCTACGAGCAGTACTTC. This sequence encodes CASTCRGIIAYEQYF.

This clonotype was seen a handful of times. The chain carries TRBV30 and TRBJ2-7, with D possibly being TRBD1 (6 bases). The V end was cut by 5 bases, the J end by 0 bases, with 14 bases between. Per the germline V gene, CDR1 is GTSNPN and CDR2 is SVGIG (reference sequence). The CDR3 extends over 14 amino acids. The CDR3 loop is CAWDQGTISYEQYF. CDR3 DNA sequence: TGTGCCTGGGACCAGGGGACGATCTCCTACGAGCAGTACTTC.

The chain has TRBV7-9 and TRBJ2-1; 7 bases are a match to TRBD1. Germline CDR1 is SEHNR and CDR2 is FQNEAQ (reference sequence). Unmatched junction bases numbered 7, after V lost 5 bases and J lost 6 bases. The CDR3 loop spans 14 amino acids. Here the CDR3 reads CASSTGQWGNEQFF. The CDR3 DNA sequence: TGTGCCAGCAGCACGGGACAGTGGGGCAATGAGCAGTTCTTC.

The rearrangement uses TRBV12-3 or TRBV12-4 and TRBJ2-3, with 12 nucleotides matching TRBD2. The CDR3 length is 18 residues. V shed 4 bases, J shed 2 bases, and the junction held 10 bases outside the gene matches. Written as DNA, the CDR3 is TGTGCCAGCAGTTACGGGACTAGCGGGTGGGGTTTCACAGATACGCAGTATTTT. This codes for CASSYGTSGWGFTDTQYF.

The chain carries TRBV6-5 and TRBJ1-2; perhaps TRBD1 as D (6 bases). Trimming pared 2 bases from V and 3 bases from J, leaving 16 bases between. Germline CDR1 reads MNHEY; CDR2 reads SVGAGI. The CDR3 length is 16 residues. The DNA for the CDR3 is TGTGCCAGCAGTTACGGAGTCCGGGGGCATCACTATGGCTACACCTTC. It encodes CASSYGVRGHHYGYTF.

The rearrangement links TRBV5-6 to TRBJ2-1, with 7 bases lining up with TRBD1. The CDR3 is 14 residues long. Germline V lookup: CDR1 SGHDT, CDR2 YYEEEE. As DNA, the CDR3 is TGTAGCAGCAGCCCGCCGGGACAGCAGAATGAGCAGTTCTTC. Amino acids: CSSSPPGQQNEQFF.

The CDR3 here is CASRANQGYEQYF. CDR3 nucleotides: TGCGCCAGCAGAGCGAACCAGGGCTACGAGCAGTACTTC. V is TRBV5-1 and J is TRBJ2-7, with D tentatively TRBD1 (5 bases). The V gene lost 5 bases and the J gene lost 3 bases, with 12 bases spanning the gap. The CDR3 loop spans 13 amino acids. Per the germline V gene, CDR1 is SGHRS and CDR2 is YFSETQ.

This clonotype has more than one count but fewer than ten. The chain has TRBV12-3 or TRBV12-4 and TRBJ1-3; 9 positions agree with TRBD1. The CDR3 has 15 amino acids. Unmatched junction bases numbered 5, after V lost 5 bases and J lost 3 bases. The CDR3 loop reads CASSQTGGHGNTIYF. The DNA for the CDR3 is TGTGCCAGCAGTCAGACAGGGGGACATGGAAACACCATATATTTT.

This clonotype was counted between two and nine times. The CDR3 sequence: CASSITPVNTEAFF. The DNA of the CDR3 is TGTGCCAGTAGTATAACCCCAGTGAACACTGAAGCTTTCTTT. The chain carries TRBV19 and TRBJ1-1; no reliable D call. This CDR3 has 14 amino acids. Deletions cut 2 bases from V and 0 bases from J, with 7 bases between. In germline, CDR1 is LNHDA, CDR2 SQIVND (reference sequence). The whole variable domain, remainder taken from reference TRBV19 and TRBJ1-1, is DGGITQSPKYLFRKEGQNVTLSCEQNLNHDAMYWYRQDPGQGLRLIYYSQIVNDFQKGDIAEGYSVSREKKESFPLTVTSAQKNPTAFYLCASSITPVNTEAFFGQGTRLTVV.

Worth noting for this clonotype: Since a much larger clone is just one base distant, this may be a read error. The rearrangement uses TRBV28 and TRBJ1-5; TRBD1 might be the D (6 bases). Germline CDR1 and CDR2: MDHEN and SYDVKM. This CDR3 is built from 17 residues. With 8 bases removed from V and 0 bases from J, the gap between germline ends came to 20 bases. The CDR3 bases are TGTGCCAGCGTTCCAATACGGGGGCCCTATAGCAATCAGCCCCAGCATTTT. It translates to CASVPIRGPYSNQPQHF. The full variable domain, in which reference TRBV28 and TRBJ1-5 provide the parts outside the CDR3, is DVKVTQSSRYLVKRTGEKVFLECVQDMDHENMFWYRQDPGLGLRLIYFSYDVKMKEKGDIPEGYSVSREKKERFSLILESASTNQTSMYLCASVPIRGPYSNQPQHFGDGTRLSIL.

This clonotype was detected many times. The rearrangement uses TRBV4-1 and TRBJ2-1, with a possible D match to TRBD1 (6 bases). The CDR3 is 16 residues long. The germline V gene has CDR1 MGHRA and CDR2 YSYEKL. V dropped 1 base and J dropped 4 bases, with 14 bases sitting between them. The DNA of the CDR3 is TGCGCCAGCAGCCAAGTACGAGGGGGACCATACAATGAGCAGTTCTTC. Translating gives CASSQVRGGPYNEQFF.

This clonotype was counted at least ten times. The CDR3 protein is CASSPRSSYEQYV. The DNA for the CDR3 is TGTGCCAGCAGCCCAAGGAGCTCCTACGAGCAGTACGTC. The V call is TRBV7-9, the J call TRBJ2-7; D not resolved. The CDR3 has 13 residues. Deletions cut 5 bases from V and 0 bases from J, with 8 bases between. CDR1 and CDR2 from the germline V gene are SEHNR and FQNEAQ (reference sequence).

This rearrangement joins TRBV12-3 or TRBV12-4 to TRBJ2-7, with D possibly being TRBD2 (6 bases). Trimming removed 1 base at V and 5 bases at J, with 12 bases between. This CDR3 comprises 14 residues. The CDR3 loop is CASSLGARGNEQYF. The CDR3 DNA reads TGTGCCAGCAGTTTAGGGGCCCGGGGGAACGAGCAGTACTTC.

This clonotype occurred a few times. V usage is TRBV25-1 and J usage is TRBJ1-6; 10 nucleotides match TRBD1. V lost 4 bases and J lost 10; bases outside the gene matches: 4. The CDR3 totals 14 residues. Germline loops: CDR1 MGHDK, CDR2 SYGVNS. DNA for the CDR3: TGTGCCAGCAGTGTCGGGACAGGGGCGTCACCCCTCCACTTT. This codes for CASSVGTGASPLHF.

This clonotype was recorded many times. The CDR3 nucleotides are TGTGCCAGCAGCGGGACAAGCTCCGTCTCGCGTGGCTACACCTTC. This translates into CASSGTSSVSRGYTF. The chain uses TRBV7-9 and TRBJ1-2, with a possible D match to TRBD1 (6 bases). Trimming stripped 5 bases from V and 7 bases from J, with 20 bases between. The V gene's germline CDR1 is SEHNR and CDR2 FQNEAQ (reference sequence). The CDR3 contains 15 residues. The variable domain in full, with the rest retrieved from reference TRBV7-9 and TRBJ1-2, is DTGVSQNPRHKITKRGQNVTFRCDPISEHNRLYWYRQTLGQGPEFLTYFQNEAQLEKSRLLSDRFSAERPKGSFSTLEIQRTEQGDSAMYLCASSGTSSVSRGYTFGSGTRLTVV.

This rearrangement joins TRBV4-2 to TRBJ1-1; no firm D call. The germline gives CDR1 LGHNA, CDR2 YNFKEQ. There are 16 residues in the CDR3. Between the trimmed V and J ends, which lost 0 bases and 0 bases, there was a span of 11 bases. CDR3 bases: TGTGCCAGCAGCCAAGAGAATAAGGCGGTGAACACTGAAGCTTTCTTT. Protein sequence: CASSQENKAVNTEAFF.

The rearrangement links TRBV4-3 to TRBJ2-6; unclear D gene. Germline loops: CDR1 LGHNA, CDR2 YSLEER. Deletions cut 0 bases from V and 0 bases from J, with 12 bases between. CDR3 length: 18 amino acids. The DNA for the CDR3 is TGCGCCAGCAGCCAAGATAGTTCGCGGCTCTCTGGGGCCAACGTCCTGACTTTC. Translation gives CASSQDSSRLSGANVLTF.